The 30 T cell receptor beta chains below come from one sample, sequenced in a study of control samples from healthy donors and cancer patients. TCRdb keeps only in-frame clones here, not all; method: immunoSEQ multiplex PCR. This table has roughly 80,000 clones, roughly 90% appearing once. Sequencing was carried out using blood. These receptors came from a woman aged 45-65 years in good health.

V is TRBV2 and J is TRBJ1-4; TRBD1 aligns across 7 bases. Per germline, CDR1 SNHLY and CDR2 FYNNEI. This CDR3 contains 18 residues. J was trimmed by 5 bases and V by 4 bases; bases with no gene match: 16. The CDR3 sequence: CASSVLLWGQSINEKLFF. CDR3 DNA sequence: TGTGCCAGCAGTGTTTTACTTTGGGGACAGTCAATAAATGAAAAACTGTTTTTT.

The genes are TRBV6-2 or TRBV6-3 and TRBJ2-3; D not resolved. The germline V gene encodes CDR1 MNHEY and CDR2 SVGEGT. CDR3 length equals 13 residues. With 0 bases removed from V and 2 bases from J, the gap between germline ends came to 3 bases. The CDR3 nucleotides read TGTGCCAGCAGTTACTCCCTCACAGATACGCAGTATTTT. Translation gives CASSYSLTDTQYF.

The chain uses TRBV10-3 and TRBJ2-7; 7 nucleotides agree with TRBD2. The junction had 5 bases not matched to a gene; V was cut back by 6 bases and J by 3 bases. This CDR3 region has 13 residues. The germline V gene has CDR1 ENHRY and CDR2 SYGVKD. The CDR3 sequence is CAIRAGSDYEQYF. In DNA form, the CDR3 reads TGTGCCATCAGAGCGGGATCCGACTACGAGCAGTACTTC.

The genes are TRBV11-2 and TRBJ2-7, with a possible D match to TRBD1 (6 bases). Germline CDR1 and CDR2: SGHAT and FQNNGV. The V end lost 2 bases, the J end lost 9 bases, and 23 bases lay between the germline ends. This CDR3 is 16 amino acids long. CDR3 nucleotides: TGTGCCAGCAGCTTATTAGTAGGGGGAACAGGAGACGGGCAGTACTTC. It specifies CASSLLVGGTGDGQYF.

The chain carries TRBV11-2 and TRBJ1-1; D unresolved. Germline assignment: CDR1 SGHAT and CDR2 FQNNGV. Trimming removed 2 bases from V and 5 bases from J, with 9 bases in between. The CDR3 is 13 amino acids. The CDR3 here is CASSLMGLTEAFF. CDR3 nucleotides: TGTGCCAGCAGCTTAATGGGTCTGACTGAAGCTTTCTTT.

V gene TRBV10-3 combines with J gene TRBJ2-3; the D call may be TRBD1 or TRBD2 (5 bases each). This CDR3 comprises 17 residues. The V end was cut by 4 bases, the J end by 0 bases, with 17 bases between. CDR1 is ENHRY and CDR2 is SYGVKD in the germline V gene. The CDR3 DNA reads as TGTGCCATCAGTGGGGACCAACTAGTCCCTAGCACAGATACGCAGTATTTT. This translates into CAISGDQLVPSTDTQYF.

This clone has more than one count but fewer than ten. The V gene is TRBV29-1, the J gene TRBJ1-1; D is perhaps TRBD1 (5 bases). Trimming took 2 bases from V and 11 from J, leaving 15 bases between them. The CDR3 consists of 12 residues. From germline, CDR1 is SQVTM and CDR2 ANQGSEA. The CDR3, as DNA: TGCAGCGTTGAAAGTGCGGATAAGGGGGCTTTCTTT. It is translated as CSVESADKGAFF.

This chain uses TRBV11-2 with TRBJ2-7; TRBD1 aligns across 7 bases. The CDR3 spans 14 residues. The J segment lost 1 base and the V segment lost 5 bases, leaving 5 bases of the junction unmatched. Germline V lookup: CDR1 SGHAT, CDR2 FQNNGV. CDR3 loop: CASSPWDSSYEQYF. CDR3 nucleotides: TGTGCCAGCAGCCCCTGGGACAGTTCCTACGAGCAGTACTTC.

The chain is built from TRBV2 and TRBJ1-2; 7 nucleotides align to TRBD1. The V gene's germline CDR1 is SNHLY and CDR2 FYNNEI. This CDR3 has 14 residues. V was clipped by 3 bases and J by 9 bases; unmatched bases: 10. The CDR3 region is CASSDQLQGIRYTF. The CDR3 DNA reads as TGTGCCAGCAGTGACCAATTACAGGGGATTCGCTACACCTTC. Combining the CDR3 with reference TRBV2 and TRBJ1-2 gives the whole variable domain EPEVTQTPSHQVTQMGQEVILRCVPISNHLYFYWYRQILGQKVEFLVSFYNNEISEKSEIFDDQFSVERPDGSNFTLKIRSTKLEDSAMYFCASSDQLQGIRYTFGSGTRLTVV.

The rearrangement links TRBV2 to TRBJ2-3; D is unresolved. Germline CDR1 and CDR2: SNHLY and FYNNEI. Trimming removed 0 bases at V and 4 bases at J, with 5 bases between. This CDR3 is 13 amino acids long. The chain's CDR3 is CASSEALADTQYF. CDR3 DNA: TGTGCCAGCAGTGAAGCGTTGGCAGATACGCAGTATTTT.

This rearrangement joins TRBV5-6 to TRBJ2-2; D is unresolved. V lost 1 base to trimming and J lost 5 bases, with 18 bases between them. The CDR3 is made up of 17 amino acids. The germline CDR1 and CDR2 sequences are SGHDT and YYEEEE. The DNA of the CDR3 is TGTGCCAGCAGCTTGTTTACGACTCCCATTACGACCGGGGAGCTGTTTTTT. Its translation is CASSLFTTPITTGELFF.

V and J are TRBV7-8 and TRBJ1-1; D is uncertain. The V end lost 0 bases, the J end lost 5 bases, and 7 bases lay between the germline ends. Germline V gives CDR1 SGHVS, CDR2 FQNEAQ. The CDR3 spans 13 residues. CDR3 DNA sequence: TGTGCCAGCAGCTTAGCGGGGTATACTGAAGCTTTCTTT. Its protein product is CASSLAGYTEAFF.

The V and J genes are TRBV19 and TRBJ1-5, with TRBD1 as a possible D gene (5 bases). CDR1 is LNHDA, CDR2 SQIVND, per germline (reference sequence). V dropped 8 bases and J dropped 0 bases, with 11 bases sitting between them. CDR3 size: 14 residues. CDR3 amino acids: CASWLQGSNQPQHF. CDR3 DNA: TGTGCCAGTTGGCTCCAGGGTAGCAATCAGCCCCAGCATTTT.

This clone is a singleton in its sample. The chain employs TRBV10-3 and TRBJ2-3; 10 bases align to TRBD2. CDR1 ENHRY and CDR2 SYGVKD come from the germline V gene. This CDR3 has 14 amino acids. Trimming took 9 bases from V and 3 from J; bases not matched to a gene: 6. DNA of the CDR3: TGTGCCATAACAACTAGCGGGGTTACAGATACGCAGTATTTT. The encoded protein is CAITTSGVTDTQYF.

CDR3 nucleotide sequence: TGTGCCAGCAGCGAGGGGACTCCTCGGGCCCAGTACTTC. Translation: CASSEGTPRAQYF. The rearrangement links TRBV9 to TRBJ2-5; the D gene is possibly TRBD2 (6 bases). The CDR3 is made up of 13 amino acids. Per germline, CDR1 SGDLS and CDR2 YYNGEE. V shed 3 bases and J shed 9 bases, with 15 bases lying between them.

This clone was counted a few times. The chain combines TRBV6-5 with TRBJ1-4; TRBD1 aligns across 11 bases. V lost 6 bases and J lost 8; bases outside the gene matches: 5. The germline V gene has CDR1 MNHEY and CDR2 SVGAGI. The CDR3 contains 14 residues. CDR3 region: CASRGGQGGEKLFF. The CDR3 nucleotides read TGTGCCAGCAGAGGGGGACAGGGGGGAGAAAAACTGTTTTTT.

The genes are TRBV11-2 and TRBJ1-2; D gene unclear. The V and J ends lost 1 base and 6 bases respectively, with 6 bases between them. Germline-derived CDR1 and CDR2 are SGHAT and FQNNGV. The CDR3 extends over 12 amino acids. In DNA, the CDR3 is TGTGCCAGCAGCTTAGTATCAGATGGCTACACCTTC. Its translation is CASSLVSDGYTF.

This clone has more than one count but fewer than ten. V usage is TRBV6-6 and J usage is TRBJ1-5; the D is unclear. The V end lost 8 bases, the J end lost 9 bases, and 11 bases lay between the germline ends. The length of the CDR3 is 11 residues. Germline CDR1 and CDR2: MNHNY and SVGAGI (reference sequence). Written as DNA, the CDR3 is TGTGCCAGCGGGGAAGTGCGGCCCCAGCATTTT. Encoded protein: CASGEVRPQHF.

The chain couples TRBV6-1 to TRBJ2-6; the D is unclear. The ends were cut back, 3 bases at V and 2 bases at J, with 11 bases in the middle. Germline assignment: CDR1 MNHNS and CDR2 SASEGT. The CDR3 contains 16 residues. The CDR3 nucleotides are TGTGCCAGCAGTGATCGGATCAATCCTGGGGCCAACGTCCTGACTTTC. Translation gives CASSDRINPGANVLTF.

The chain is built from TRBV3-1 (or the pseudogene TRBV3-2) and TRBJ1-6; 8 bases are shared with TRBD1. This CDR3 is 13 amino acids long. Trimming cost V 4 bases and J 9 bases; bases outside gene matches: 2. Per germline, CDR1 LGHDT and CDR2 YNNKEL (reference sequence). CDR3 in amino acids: CASSRTGGSPLHF. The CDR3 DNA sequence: TGTGCCAGCAGCCGAACAGGGGGTTCACCCCTCCACTTT.

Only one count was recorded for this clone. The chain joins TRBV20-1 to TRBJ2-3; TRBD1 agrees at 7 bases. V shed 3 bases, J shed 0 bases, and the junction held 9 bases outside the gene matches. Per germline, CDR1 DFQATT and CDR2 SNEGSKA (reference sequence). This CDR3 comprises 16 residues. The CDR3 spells CSASNRGMTSTDTQYF. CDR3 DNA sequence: TGCAGTGCTAGTAACAGGGGAATGACTAGCACAGATACGCAGTATTTT.

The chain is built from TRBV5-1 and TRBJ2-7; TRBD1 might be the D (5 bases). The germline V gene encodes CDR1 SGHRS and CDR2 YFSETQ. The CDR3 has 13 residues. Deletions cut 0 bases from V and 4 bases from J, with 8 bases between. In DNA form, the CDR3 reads TGCGCCAGCAGCTTGGGGGGCCAATACGAGCAGTACTTC. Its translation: CASSLGGQYEQYF. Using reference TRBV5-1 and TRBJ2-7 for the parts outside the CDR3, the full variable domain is KAGVTQTPRYLIKTRGQQVTLSCSPISGHRSVSWYQQTPGQGLQFLFEYFSETQRNKGNFPGRFSGRQFSNSRSEMNVSTLELGDSALYLCASSLGGQYEQYFGPGTRLTVT.

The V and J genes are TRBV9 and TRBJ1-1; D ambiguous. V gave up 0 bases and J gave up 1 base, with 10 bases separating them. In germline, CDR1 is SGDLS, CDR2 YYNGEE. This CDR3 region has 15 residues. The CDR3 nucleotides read TGTGCCAGCAGCGTAGATCTGGGGAGGAACACTGAAGCTTTCTTT. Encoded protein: CASSVDLGRNTEAFF.

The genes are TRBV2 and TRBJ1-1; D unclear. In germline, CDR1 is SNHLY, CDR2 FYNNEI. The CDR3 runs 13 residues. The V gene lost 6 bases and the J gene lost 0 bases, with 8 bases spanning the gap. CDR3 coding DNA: TGTGCCAGCAGGGCCCCTATGAACACTGAAGCTTTCTTT. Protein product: CASRAPMNTEAFF.

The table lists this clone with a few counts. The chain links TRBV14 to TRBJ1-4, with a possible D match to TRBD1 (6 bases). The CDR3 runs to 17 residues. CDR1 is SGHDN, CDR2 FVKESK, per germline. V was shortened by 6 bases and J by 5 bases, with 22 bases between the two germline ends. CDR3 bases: TGTGCCAGCAGTCCAGGGTCAGGGGAGGGGAAAAATGAAAAACTGTTTTTT. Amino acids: CASSPGSGEGKNEKLFF.

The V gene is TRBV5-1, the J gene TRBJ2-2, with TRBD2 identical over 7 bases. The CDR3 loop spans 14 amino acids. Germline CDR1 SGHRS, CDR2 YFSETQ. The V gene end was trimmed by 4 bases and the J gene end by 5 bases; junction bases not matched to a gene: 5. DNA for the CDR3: TGCGCCAGCAGCCCCCGGGGGGAGACCGGGGAGCTGTTTTTT. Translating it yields CASSPRGETGELFF.

The CDR3 loop reads CASRKGAPNYGYTF. CDR3 in DNA: TGTGCCAGCAGGAAGGGGGCCCCTAACTATGGCTACACCTTC. The chain employs TRBV6-5 and TRBJ1-2; 7 bases match TRBD1. This CDR3 region has 14 residues. The germline gives CDR1 MNHEY, CDR2 SVGAGI. Losses at the gene ends were 6 bases for V and 0 bases for J; bases not matched to a gene: 4.

The CDR3 nucleotides are TGCGCCAGCAGCCAAGATAACAAGGGGCGCACTAATAATTCACCCCTCCACTTT. This sequence encodes CASSQDNKGRTNNSPLHF. The gene calls are TRBV4-1 and TRBJ1-6, with D perhaps TRBD1 (5 bases). The CDR3 consists of 18 residues. Germline V gene data show CDR1 as MGHRA and CDR2 as YSYEKL. Trimming stripped 0 bases from V and 5 bases from J, with 17 bases between.

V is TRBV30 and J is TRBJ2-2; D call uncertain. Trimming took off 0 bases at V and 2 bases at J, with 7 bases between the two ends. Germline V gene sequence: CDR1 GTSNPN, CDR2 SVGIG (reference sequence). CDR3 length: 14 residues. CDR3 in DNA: TGTGCCTGGAGTGTAGGGCCTAACACCGGGGAGCTGTTTTTT. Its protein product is CAWSVGPNTGELFF.

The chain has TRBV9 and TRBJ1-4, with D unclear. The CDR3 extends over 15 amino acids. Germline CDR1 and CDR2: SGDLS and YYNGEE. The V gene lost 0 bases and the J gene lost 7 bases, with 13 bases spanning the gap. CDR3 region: CASSVAGVSGEKLFF. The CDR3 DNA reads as TGTGCCAGCAGCGTAGCCGGGGTTTCGGGTGAAAAACTGTTTTTT.